The clone carrying this T cell receptor (beta chain) was picked up one time. Its antigen is undetermined. Generated by immunoSEQ multiplex PCR, the TCRdb table keeps only in-frame clones and is missing some. The sample has 300,000 to 350,000 clones, 88% seen once. This entry is derived from a study of cytomegalovirus exposure and HLA in healthy donors. This CDR3 has 16 residues. The germline V gene has CDR1 SGHVS and CDR2 FQNEAQ. V was shortened by 2 bases and J by 1 base, with 13 bases between the two germline ends. Whole-study results and caveats: Reports credit the classifier with highly specific, highly sensitive diagnosis of cytomegalovirus status. Among the CMV-associated chains, three were confirmed in vitro as specific for CMV antigens.

This chain connects TRBV7-8 to TRBJ2-3; D might be TRBD1 (6 bases). The clonotype comes from a man aged 30-40 years in good health and CMV-seronegative. Sequencing was done on a sample of PBMCs. As DNA, the CDR3 is TGTGCCAGCAGCTTAAACAGGGCGAGGGGCACAGATACGCAGTATTTT. Translating it yields CASSLNRARGTDTQYF.